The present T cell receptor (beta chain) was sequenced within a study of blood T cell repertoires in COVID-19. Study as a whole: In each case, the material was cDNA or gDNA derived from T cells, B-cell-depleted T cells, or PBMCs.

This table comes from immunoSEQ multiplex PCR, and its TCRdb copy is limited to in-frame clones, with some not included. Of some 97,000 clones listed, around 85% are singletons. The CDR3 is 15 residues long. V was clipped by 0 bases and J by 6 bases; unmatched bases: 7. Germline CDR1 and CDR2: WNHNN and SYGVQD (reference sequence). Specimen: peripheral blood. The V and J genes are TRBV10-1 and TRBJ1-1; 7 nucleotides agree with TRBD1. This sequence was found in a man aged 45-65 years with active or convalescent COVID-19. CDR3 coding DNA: TGCGCCAGCAGTGAGTCGAATGCAGGGGGGCCTGAAGCTTTCTTT. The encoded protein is CASSESNAGGPEAFF.